Listed below are T cell receptor beta chains from one sample, sequenced in a study of T cell repertoires in cytomegalovirus infection. TCRdb re-derived calls from the reads in MiXCR, one entry per CDR3 protein. The sample has about 900,000 distinct CDR3 sequences; approximately 30% are singletons. The antigens for these receptors are not known. The source material was cultured CD8+ T cells from PBMCs, sampled from culture after CMV antigen stimulation. The receptors stem from a human donor in good health (CMV status not recorded). Some clones in this sample may be carry-over from other donors' samples. CDR3s include the opening cysteine and the closing phenylalanine or tryptophan. The order of the fields is clone size, D gene, J gene, V gene, CDR3 protein, CDR3 DNA. The D gene is left open where the match is weak. The size field is filled for only some rows; it gives once, few, many or a size class.

size: many
D: TRBD2
J: TRBJ2-5
V: TRBV4-2
CDR3: CASSQGGKRGGQETQYF
DNA: TGTGCCAGCAGCCAAGGAGGAAAGCGGGGGGGCCAAGAGACCCAGTACTTC

size: few
D: NA
J: TRBJ2-7
V: TRBV4-1
CDR3: CASSPQGGPVSYEQYF
DNA: TGCGCCAGCAGCCCTCAAGGGGGGCCAGTCTCCTACGAGCAGTACTTC

size: few
D: NA
J: TRBJ2-1
V: TRBV7-7
CDR3: CASSLSLGRPYNEQFF
DNA: TGTGCTAGCAGCTTATCCCTCGGCAGACCCTACAATGAGCAGTTCTTC

size: few
D: TRBD2
J: TRBJ2-1
V: TRBV7-9
CDR3: CASRPGLAGGHEQFF
DNA: TGTGCCAGCAGACCGGGACTAGCGGGGGGGCATGAGCAGTTCTTC

size: NA
D: TRBD1
J: TRBJ1-2
V: TRBV10-2
CDR3: CASSDLAGGIEGYTF
DNA: TGCGCCAGCAGTGATCTGGCAGGGGGCATCGAAGGCTACACCTTC

size: many
D: NA
J: TRBJ2-7
V: TRBV7-9
CDR3: CASSSRPGRQNYEQYF
DNA: TGTGCCAGCAGCTCGCGCCCAGGCCGGCAGAACTACGAGCAGTACTTC

size: few
D: TRBD1
J: TRBJ1-3
V: TRBV7-9
CDR3: CASSHRTGGTGNTIYF
DNA: TGTGCCAGCAGCCACCGGACAGGGGGAACTGGAAACACCATATATTTT

size: many
D: NA
J: TRBJ1-5
V: TRBV7-8
CDR3: CASSLHGEQPQHF
DNA: TGTGCCAGCAGCTTACATGGAGAACAGCCCCAGCATTTT

size: NA
D: NA
J: TRBJ2-6
V: TRBV7-9
CDR3: CASSSDRVRVRANVLTF
DNA: TGTGCCAGCAGTTCAGACCGAGTCAGGGTCCGGGCCAACGTCCTGACTTTC

size: few
D: TRBD1
J: TRBJ1-2
V: TRBV27
CDR3: CASSSQGGYTYGYTF
DNA: TGTGCCAGCAGTTCCCAAGGGGGCTATACCTATGGCTACACCTTC

size: NA
D: NA
J: TRBJ2-2
V: TRBV19
CDR3: CASSGTIMNTGELFF
DNA: TGTGCCAGTAGTGGCACAATAATGAACACCGGGGAGCTGTTTTTT

size: few
D: NA
J: TRBJ1-4
V: TRBV15
CDR3: CATSRVSGATNEKLFF
DNA: TGTGCCACCAGCAGAGTATCAGGGGCAACTAATGAAAAACTGTTTTTT

size: NA
D: NA
J: TRBJ2-1
V: TRBV7-6
CDR3: CASSRESDQNEQLF
DNA: TGTGCCAGCAGCCGCGAGTCGGACCAGAATGAGCAGTTATTC

size: few
D: TRBD1
J: TRBJ1-5
V: TRBV28
CDR3: CASSFDRARGQPQHF
DNA: TGTGCCAGCAGTTTTGACAGGGCCAGGGGTCAGCCCCAGCATTTT